This is a list of T cell receptor beta chains from one sample in a study of blood T cell repertoires in COVID-19. Produced via immunoSEQ multiplex PCR; TCRdb's table is partial and in-frame only. The table lists roughly 160,000 clones, roughly 88% of them singletons, with roughly 13% in the top ten. Sequenced material: PBMCs or T cells enriched from blood (not recorded which). Receptors were obtained from a woman in her sixties or seventies who had recovered from COVID-19. Both conserved end residues are part of each CDR3. A D gene is named only where the DNA matches it firmly. Rows give clone size only sometimes, using once, few, many, or a class for an expanded clone.

NA	TRBV5-1	NA	TRBJ2-5	TGCGCCAGCAGCTCGTCCCAAGAGACCCAGTACTTC	CASSSSQETQYF
NA	TRBV4-1	NA	TRBJ2-7	TGCGCCAGCAGAAAGGTGGGAGGTAGGTCCTACGAGCAGTACTTC	CASRKVGGRSYEQYF
NA	TRBV18	NA	TRBJ1-1	TGTGCCAGCCAAATAAGCGGCGGTCTCATGAACACTGAAGCTTTCTTT	CASQISGGLMNTEAFF
NA	TRBV11-2	NA	TRBJ2-7	TGTGCCAGCAGCCTGAGACAGGACTCCTACGAGCAGTACTTC	CASSLRQDSYEQYF
NA	TRBV6-5	NA	TRBJ2-2	TGTGCCAATGGCCCAGATAACACCGGGGAGCTGTTTTTT	CANGPDNTGELFF
NA	TRBV5-8	NA	TRBJ2-4	TGTGCCAGCAGCCCAGGACTGCTCAGGAACATTCAGTACTTC	CASSPGLLRNIQYF
NA	TRBV20-1	NA	TRBJ1-1	TGCAGTGCTCGTCTGAACACTGAAGCTTTCTTT	CSARLNTEAFF
NA	TRBV2	TRBD2	TRBJ2-7	TGTGCCAGCAGTGTCTCGCGGGGGAACGAGCAGTACTTC	CASSVSRGNEQYF
NA	TRBV19	NA	TRBJ1-3	TGTGCCAGTAGTATCATTGGAAACACCATATATTTT	CASSIIGNTIYF
NA	TRBV5-5	TRBD2	TRBJ2-7	TGTGCCAGCAGCTGGATGGGATCTAGCGGGGGCACGGGGCAGTACTTC	CASSWMGSSGGTGQYF
NA	TRBV18	NA	TRBJ1-1	TGTGCCAGCTCACCATCAGAGGCGAACACTGAAGCTTTCTTT	CASSPSEANTEAFF
NA	TRBV2	NA	TRBJ1-2	TGTGCCAGCAGTTCGACGGAGAGGTATGGCTACACCTTC	CASSSTERYGYTF
NA	TRBV10-1	NA	TRBJ1-1	TGCGCCAGCAGACCGGACAGCACCATTGAAGCTTTCTTT	CASRPDSTIEAFF
NA	TRBV20-1	NA	TRBJ2-3	TGCAGTGCTGGCCCAAATACGCAGTATTTT	CSAGPNTQYF
NA	TRBV28	TRBD2	TRBJ2-3	TGTGCCAGCATAGGGACTAGCCGTGGCACAGATACGCAGTATTTT	CASIGTSRGTDTQYF
NA	TRBV6-5	NA	TRBJ1-1	TGTGCCAGCGGGATGGGGGCGAACACTGAAGCTTTCTTT	CASGMGANTEAFF
NA	TRBV2	NA	TRBJ1-1	TGTGCCAGCAGTGTGAGTGAAGCTTTCTTT	CASSVSEAFF
NA	TRBV10-3	NA	TRBJ2-3	TGTGCCATCAGTGAGGGTGGGGGGATAGCAGATACGCAGTATTTT	CAISEGGGIADTQYF
once	TRBV29-1	NA	TRBJ1-2	TGCAGCGTTGGAGGTTCTAACTATGGCTACACCTTC	CSVGGSNYGYTF
NA	TRBV2	TRBD1	TRBJ1-6	TGTGCCAGCAGCGAGCTGGGACAGGGAGCAAATTCACCCCTCCACTTT	CASSELGQGANSPLHF
once	TRBV28	NA	TRBJ1-1	TGTGCCAGCAGTTTCAGGGGCCGCGGGACTGAAGCTTTCTTT	CASSFRGRGTEAFF
few	TRBV27	NA	TRBJ1-4	TGTGCCAGCAGTTTAGGGGGGGAAAAACTGTTTTTT	CASSLGGEKLFF
NA	TRBV7-9	TRBD1	TRBJ2-3	TGTGCCAGCAGCTTAGTCAGGGGGTGGGGGCCCACAGATACGCAGTATTTT	CASSLVRGWGPTDTQYF
NA	TRBV2	NA	TRBJ1-2	TGTGCCAGCAGTGAAGGCTATACAGGCGGCTACACCTTC	CASSEGYTGGYTF
NA	TRBV2	NA	TRBJ1-5	TGTGCCAGCAGTGAAACCCGGGGTCAGCCCCAGCATTTT	CASSETRGQPQHF
NA	TRBV2	NA	TRBJ1-5	TGTGCCAGCAGAACCTACCCGGGGGGAATGAAGGATCAGCCCCAGCATTTT	CASRTYPGGMKDQPQHF
NA	TRBV28	TRBD2	TRBJ2-1	TGTGCCAGCACCCCGGGACTAGCGGGAAATAATGAGCAGTTCTTC	CASTPGLAGNNEQFF
NA	TRBV3-1/TRBV3-2	TRBD2	TRBJ2-2	TGTGCCAGCAGCCGAACAGCGGGAGGGAACGGGGAGCTGTTTTTT	CASSRTAGGNGELFF
few	TRBV29-1	TRBD1	TRBJ2-5	TGCAGCGTTGAAAGGGACAGGGGGCGGGAGACCCAGTACTTC	CSVERDRGRETQYF
once	TRBV27	TRBD1	TRBJ1-6	TGTGCCAGCAGGTCTTCGACAGGGATTGATTCACCCCTCCACTTT	CASRSSTGIDSPLHF
NA	TRBV7-9	NA	TRBJ2-1	TGTGCCAGCAGCCCATTCCAATGGGAGTCGAATGAGCAGTTCTTC	CASSPFQWESNEQFF
NA	TRBV9	NA	TRBJ1-4	TGTGCCAGCAGCCCCTCGACAGGATTACTGTTTTTT	CASSPSTGLLFF
NA	TRBV12-3/TRBV12-4	NA	TRBJ2-7	TGTGCCAGCAGTTTTGCGGGCTACGAGCAGTACTTC	CASSFAGYEQYF
NA	TRBV19	NA	TRBJ2-3	TGTGCCAGTAGTAGGAGTGTCGTCGGCACAGATACGCAGTATTTT	CASSRSVVGTDTQYF
NA	TRBV5-1	NA	TRBJ2-7	TGCGCCAGCAGCTTGGAACCCGGGAGCGGCTCCTACGAGCAGTACTTC	CASSLEPGSGSYEQYF
NA	TRBV4-2	TRBD2	TRBJ2-3	TGTGCCAGCAGCCACTCAGCGGGGGAAACAGATACGCAGTATTTT	CASSHSAGETDTQYF
NA	TRBV7-2	TRBD2	TRBJ2-1	TGTGCCAGCAGCCGGAATCGGGCTAGCGGACCACTCAAGTACAATGAGCAGTTCTTC	CASSRNRASGPLKYNEQFF
NA	TRBV5-1	NA	TRBJ1-1	TGCGCCAGCAGCCCCCTGGGGGGAGGGGACACTGAAGCTTTCTTT	CASSPLGGGDTEAFF
NA	TRBV21-1	NA	TRBJ2-3	NA	CASSKVGGGSRGRPDTQYF